One and the same sample provided the 25 T cell receptor beta chains below, sequenced in a study of CD4+ T cells in melanoma. Assay used: immunoSEQ multiplex PCR; TCRdb lists only in-frame clones, some missing. The table shows some 21,000 clones, with about 77% occurring only once. The receptors were sampled from a human donor with melanoma.

V usage is TRBV19 and J usage is TRBJ2-7; D call uncertain. CDR1 LNHDA and CDR2 SQIVND come from the germline V gene (reference sequence). The CDR3 is made up of 14 amino acids. V lost 10 bases and J 0 bases, leaving 16 bases between the germline ends. The CDR3 reads CATSAGFSSYEQYF. For the CDR3, the DNA is TGTGCCACATCAGCAGGATTTTCCTCCTACGAGCAGTACTTC.

Regarding this clone: This could be a read error, since a much larger clone is one nucleotide away. The conserved phenylalanine or tryptophan normally closing the CDR3 is absent here, so this likely arose from a read error. The chain uses TRBV5-4 and TRBJ1-1; a possible D gene is TRBD1 (6 bases). The CDR3 runs to 14 residues. Per the germline V gene, CDR1 is SGHNT and CDR2 is YYREEE (reference sequence). V lost 2 bases and J 1 base, leaving 9 bases between the germline ends. CDR3 region: CASSLQGGNTEAFS. CDR3 in DNA: TGTGCCAGCAGCTTACAGGGTGGGAACACTGAAGCTTTCTCT.

The chain employs TRBV7-8 and TRBJ1-2; D is uncertain. The CDR3 runs 15 residues. Looked up from germline, CDR1 is SGHVS and CDR2 is FQNEAQ. Trimming cost V 3 bases and J 4 bases, with 15 bases left between them. CDR3 nucleotides: TGTGCCAGCAGCTTGTTTATTTCCCCCGGCTATGGCTACACCTTC. Protein sequence: CASSLFISPGYGYTF.

The chain carries TRBV12-5 and TRBJ1-2, with TRBD1 matching 8 bases. Germline CDR1 is LGHNT and CDR2 is FRNRAP. V was clipped by 4 bases and J by 7 bases; unmatched bases: 20. The CDR3 runs to 18 residues. The CDR3 region is CASGWGLERQGTKGGYTF. The CDR3, as DNA: TGTGCTAGTGGTTGGGGATTAGAGAGACAGGGGACTAAGGGTGGCTACACCTTC.

The chain combines TRBV5-4 with TRBJ1-4; 9 bases line up with TRBD1. The J segment lost 5 bases and the V segment lost 5 bases, leaving 7 bases of the junction unmatched. From germline, CDR1 is SGHNT and CDR2 YYREEE (reference sequence). This CDR3 has 15 amino acids. This CDR3 reads CASSLNRGRNEKLFF. CDR3 nucleotides: TGTGCCAGCAGTCTTAACAGGGGGCGGAATGAAAAACTGTTTTTT.

The V gene is TRBV5-4, the J gene TRBJ2-1; 8 bases are a match to TRBD1. Germline V CDR1 and CDR2: SGHNT, YYREEE (reference sequence). The CDR3 has 16 amino acids. The J segment lost 7 bases and the V segment lost 4 bases, leaving 13 bases of the junction unmatched. CDR3 loop: CASSLPEGRGRNEQFF. The DNA of the CDR3 is TGTGCCAGCAGCCTACCGGAGGGCAGGGGGCGGAATGAGCAGTTCTTC.

The chain joins TRBV21-1 to TRBJ2-3; TRBD1, the table's D call, lacks a check against the DNA. TRBV21-1 is marked as a pseudogene. The CDR3 runs to 18 residues. In nucleotides, the CDR3 is TGTGCCAGCAACAGAGCGGGACAGGGGAGATTTGGCGCAGATACGCAGTATTTT. Protein: CASNRAGQGRFGADTQYF.

The rearrangement links TRBV6-5 to TRBJ2-2; 7 nucleotides line up with TRBD1. Germline lookup yields CDR1 MNHEY and CDR2 SVGAGI. Unmatched junction bases numbered 8, after V lost 0 bases and J lost 7 bases. The CDR3 has 16 residues. CDR3 DNA: TGTGCCAGCAGTTACTCTCCGACAGGGCGAGACGGGGAGCTGTTTTTT. It is translated as CASSYSPTGRDGELFF.

The gene calls are TRBV6-5 and TRBJ1-2; TRBD1 agrees at 7 bases. The CDR3 consists of 14 residues. Germline CDR1 is MNHEY and CDR2 is SVGAGI. V was clipped by 7 bases and J by 4 bases; unmatched bases: 9. In nucleotides, the CDR3 is TGTGCCAGCAAGGGAGGAGGGGGCCCCTATGGCTACACCTTC. It yields the protein CASKGGGGPYGYTF.

V and J are TRBV5-6 and TRBJ2-3; D is ambiguous. The CDR3 contains 12 residues. Trimming shortened V by 2 bases and J by 11 bases, and 12 bases separated the two germline ends. The V gene's germline CDR1 is SGHDT and CDR2 YYEEEE. The CDR3 DNA follows: TGTGCCAGCAGCTTTTTCCAGATAGGGCAGTATTTT. Protein: CASSFFQIGQYF.

The rearrangement joins TRBV19 to TRBJ2-2, with TRBD1 as a possible D gene (6 bases). From germline, CDR1 is LNHDA and CDR2 SQIVND (reference sequence). The CDR3 consists of 16 residues. The V end lost 6 bases, the J end lost 2 bases, and 16 bases lay between the germline ends. The CDR3 bases are TGTGCCAGTAGGGAGTCAGGGGTATTAAACACCGGGGAGCTGTTTTTT. Its protein is CASRESGVLNTGELFF.

The chain carries TRBV28 and TRBJ2-2, with TRBD2 matching 7 bases. Trimming at V came to 7 bases and at J to 2 bases, leaving 4 bases not matched to a gene. CDR3 length: 14 residues. Per the germline V gene, CDR1 is MDHEN and CDR2 is SYDVKM. Here the CDR3 DNA reads TGTGCCAGCACGGGGGGTCGCAACACCGGGGAGCTGTTTTTT. Protein sequence: CASTGGRNTGELFF. The full variable domain, in which reference TRBV28 and TRBJ2-2 provide the parts outside the CDR3, is DVKVTQSSRYLVKRTGEKVFLECVQDMDHENMFWYRQDPGLGLRLIYFSYDVKMKEKGDIPEGYSVSREKKERFSLILESASTNQTSMYLCASTGGRNTGELFFGEGSRLTVL.

The chain has TRBV6-1 and TRBJ2-7; 8 bases align to TRBD2. The germline gives CDR1 MNHNS, CDR2 SASEGT. V lost 7 bases and J lost 2; bases outside the gene matches: 7. CDR3 length: 14 residues. The DNA of the CDR3 is TGTGCCAGCACCCACGGGGGGGTTACCTACGAGCAGTACTTC. Translation: CASTHGGVTYEQYF.

This rearrangement joins TRBV6-1 to TRBJ1-3; D remains ambiguous. The CDR3 totals 16 residues. Germline V gene data show CDR1 as MNHNS and CDR2 as SASEGT. Trimming pared 2 bases from V and 4 bases from J, leaving 15 bases between. The CDR3 protein is CASSEWEQTMGNTIYF. The CDR3 DNA reads TGTGCCAGCAGTGAATGGGAACAGACTATGGGAAACACCATATATTTT.

The V call is TRBV6-1, the J call TRBJ1-2; D is perhaps TRBD1 (5 bases). Between the trimmed V and J ends, which lost 9 bases and 8 bases, there was a span of 19 bases. CDR1 and CDR2 from the germline V gene are MNHNS and SASEGT. The CDR3 is 13 residues long. The CDR3 reads CASRGDLSQGYTF. CDR3 coding DNA: TGTGCCAGTCGAGGGGATCTATCTCAGGGCTACACCTTC.

The rearrangement links TRBV5-1 to TRBJ2-1; D might be TRBD1 (6 bases). Germline V CDR1 and CDR2: SGHRS, YFSETQ. This CDR3 is 11 amino acids long. Trimming cost V 7 bases and J 9 bases, with 11 bases left between them. The CDR3 nucleotides read TGCGCCAGCGGTGGGGGCGGTGAGCAGTTCTTC. It yields the protein CASGGGGEQFF. Combining the CDR3 with reference TRBV5-1 and TRBJ2-1 gives the whole variable domain KAGVTQTPRYLIKTRGQQVTLSCSPISGHRSVSWYQQTPGQGLQFLFEYFSETQRNKGNFPGRFSGRQFSNSRSEMNVSTLELGDSALYLCASGGGGEQFFGPGTRLTVL.

This sequence joins TRBV19 and TRBJ2-5; no clear D. Trimming took off 4 bases at V and 2 bases at J, with 8 bases between the two ends. Germline V gene sequence: CDR1 LNHDA, CDR2 SQIVND (reference sequence). The CDR3 totals 13 residues. The CDR3 DNA reads as TGTGCCAGTAGTAGTCAGCCTCAAGAGACCCAGTACTTC. Translating gives CASSSQPQETQYF.

The chain carries TRBV2 and TRBJ2-1; TRBD2 agrees at 7 bases. Germline CDR1 SNHLY, CDR2 FYNNEI. V trimming: 6 bases; J trimming: 10 bases; junction bases outside the gene matches: 12. The CDR3 has 14 amino acids. CDR3 nucleotide sequence: TGTGCCAGCAGAGACTATATAGGACTAGGGGAGCAGTTCTTC. Its protein product is CASRDYIGLGEQFF.

This chain connects TRBV7-5 to TRBJ1-5; the table names TRBD1, a call not compared with the DNA. TRBV7-5 has pseudogene status. CDR3 length: 16 amino acids. The CDR3 sequence is CARSLVGRVSNQPQHF. Written as DNA, the CDR3 is TGTGCCAGAAGCTTAGTAGGCAGGGTTAGCAATCAGCCCCAGCATTTT.

This clone occurred a few times. The V call is TRBV6-1, the J call TRBJ1-5; 7 nucleotides align to TRBD1. This CDR3 comprises 15 residues. V trimming: 3 bases; J trimming: 3 bases; junction bases outside the gene matches: 5. Germline CDR1 is MNHNS and CDR2 is SASEGT. CDR3 bases: TGTGCCAGCAGTGACTACAGGGGCATCAATCAGCCCCAGCATTTT. Protein product: CASSDYRGINQPQHF.

In its sample, this clone was seen once. In DNA form, the CDR3 reads TGCGCCAGCAACCGACAGGGTTCCTACGAGCAGTACTTC. Translated: CASNRQGSYEQYF. This rearrangement joins TRBV5-1 to TRBJ2-7; 7 positions agree with TRBD1. After removal of 6 bases from V and 1 base from J, the junction contained 4 bases not matched to a gene. The CDR3 runs 13 residues. The germline V gene encodes CDR1 SGHRS and CDR2 YFSETQ.

This chain uses TRBV18 with TRBJ2-1; D is unresolved. Trimming shortened V by 2 bases and J by 8 bases, and 7 bases separated the two germline ends. The CDR3 is made up of 12 amino acids. Per germline, CDR1 KGHSH and CDR2 LQKENI. The DNA of the CDR3 is TGTGCCAGCTCACCAAGCAGCGATGAGCAGTTCTTC. Its translation: CASSPSSDEQFF.

V and J are TRBV7-9 and TRBJ2-2; D might be TRBD1 or TRBD2, each matching 6 bases. This CDR3 spans 18 amino acids. Trimming took 4 bases from V and 1 from J, leaving 19 bases between them. Germline loops: CDR1 SEHNR, CDR2 FQNEAQ (reference sequence). The DNA of the CDR3 is TGTGCCAGCAGCTGGGGGGCAGCCCAGAGAAGGAACACCGGGGAGCTGTTTTTT. It yields the protein CASSWGAAQRRNTGELFF.

The chain has TRBV7-6 and TRBJ2-1; D perhaps matches TRBD1 (6 bases). Per the germline V gene, CDR1 is SGHVS and CDR2 is FNYEAQ. V was pared by 2 bases and J by 0 bases, with 11 bases between. The CDR3 is 16 residues long. CDR3 sequence reads: CASSLMGASSYNEQFF. The DNA for the CDR3 is TGTGCCAGCAGCTTAATGGGGGCGAGCTCCTACAATGAGCAGTTCTTC.

This chain links TRBV28 with TRBJ1-2, with 9 positions matching TRBD1. J was trimmed by 9 bases and V by 4 bases; bases with no gene match: 6. The CDR3 covers 13 residues. Per the germline V gene, CDR1 is MDHEN and CDR2 is SYDVKM. This CDR3 is CASSWDREYRYTF. CDR3 DNA: TGTGCCAGCAGTTGGGACAGGGAGTATCGCTACACCTTC.